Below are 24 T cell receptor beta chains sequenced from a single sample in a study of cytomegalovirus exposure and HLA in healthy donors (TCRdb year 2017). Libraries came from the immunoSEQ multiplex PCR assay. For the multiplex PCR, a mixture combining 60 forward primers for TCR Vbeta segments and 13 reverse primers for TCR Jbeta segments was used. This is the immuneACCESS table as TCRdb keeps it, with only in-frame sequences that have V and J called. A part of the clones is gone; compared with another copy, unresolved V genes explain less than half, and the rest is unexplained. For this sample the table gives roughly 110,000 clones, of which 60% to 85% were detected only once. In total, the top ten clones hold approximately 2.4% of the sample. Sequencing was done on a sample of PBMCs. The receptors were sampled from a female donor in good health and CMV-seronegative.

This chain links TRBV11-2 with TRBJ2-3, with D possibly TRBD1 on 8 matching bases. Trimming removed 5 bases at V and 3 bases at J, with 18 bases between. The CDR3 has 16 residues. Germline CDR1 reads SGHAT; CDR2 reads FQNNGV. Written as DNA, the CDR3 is TGTGCCAGCAGCACGCAGGACAGGGAGGGGACAGATACGCAGTATTTT. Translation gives CASSTQDREGTDTQYF.

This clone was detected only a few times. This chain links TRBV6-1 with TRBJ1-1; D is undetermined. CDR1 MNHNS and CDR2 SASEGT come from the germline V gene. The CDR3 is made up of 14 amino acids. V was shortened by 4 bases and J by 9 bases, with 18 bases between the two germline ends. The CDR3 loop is CASSAIMAGSKAFF. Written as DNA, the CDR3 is TGTGCCAGCAGTGCCATAATGGCGGGGAGCAAAGCTTTCTTT.

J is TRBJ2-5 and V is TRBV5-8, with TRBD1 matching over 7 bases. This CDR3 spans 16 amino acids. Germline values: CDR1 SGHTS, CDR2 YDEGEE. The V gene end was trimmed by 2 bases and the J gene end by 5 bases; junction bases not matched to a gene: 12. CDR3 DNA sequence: TGTGCCAGCAGCTTTAGGGGGACAGACTTCTTTGAGACCCAGTACTTC. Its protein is CASSFRGTDFFETQYF.

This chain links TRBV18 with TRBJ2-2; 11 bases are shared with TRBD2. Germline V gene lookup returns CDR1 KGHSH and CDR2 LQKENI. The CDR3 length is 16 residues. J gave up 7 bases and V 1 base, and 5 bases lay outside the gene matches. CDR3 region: CASSPRGTSGGGELFF. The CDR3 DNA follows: TGTGCCAGCTCACCACGGGGGACTAGCGGTGGCGGGGAGCTGTTTTTT. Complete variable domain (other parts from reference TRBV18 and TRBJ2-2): NAGVMQNPRHLVRRRGQEARLRCSPMKGHSHVYWYRQLPEEGLKFMVYLQKENIIDESGMPKERFSAEFPKEGPSILRIQQVVRGDSAAYFCASSPRGTSGGGELFFGEGSRLTVL.

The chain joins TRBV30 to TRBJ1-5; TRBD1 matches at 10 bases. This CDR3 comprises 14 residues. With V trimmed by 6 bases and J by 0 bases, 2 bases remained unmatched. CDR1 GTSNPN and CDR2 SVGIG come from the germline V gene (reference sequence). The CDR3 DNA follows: TGTGCCTGTGGGACAGGGGATAGCAATCAGCCCCAGCATTTT. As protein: CACGTGDSNQPQHF. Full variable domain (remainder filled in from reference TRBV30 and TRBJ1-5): SQTIHQWPATLVQPVGSPLSLECTVEGTSNPNLYWYRQAAGRGLQLLFYSVGIGQISSEVPQNLSASRPQDRQFILSSKKLLLSDSGFYLCACGTGDSNQPQHFGDGTRLSIL.

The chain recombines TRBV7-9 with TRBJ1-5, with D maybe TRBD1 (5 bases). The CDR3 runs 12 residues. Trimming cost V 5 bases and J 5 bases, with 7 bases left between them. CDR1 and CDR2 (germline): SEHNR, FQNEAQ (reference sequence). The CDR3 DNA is TGTGCCAGCAGCCGGGGGGATCAGCCCCAGCATTTT. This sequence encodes CASSRGDQPQHF.

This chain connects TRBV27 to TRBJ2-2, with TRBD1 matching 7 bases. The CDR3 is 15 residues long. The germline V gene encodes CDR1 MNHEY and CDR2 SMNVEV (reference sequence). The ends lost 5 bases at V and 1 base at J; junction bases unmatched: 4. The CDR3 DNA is TGTGCCAGCAGTCCGGGACAGCTGAACACCGGGGAGCTGTTTTTT. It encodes CASSPGQLNTGELFF.

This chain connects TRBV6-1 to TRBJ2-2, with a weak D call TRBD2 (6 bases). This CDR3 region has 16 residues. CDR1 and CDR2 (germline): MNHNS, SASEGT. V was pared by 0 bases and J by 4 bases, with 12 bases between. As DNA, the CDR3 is TGTGCCAGCAGTGAAGCGGGGGGTCGACCCACCGGGGAGCTGTTTTTT. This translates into CASSEAGGRPTGELFF.

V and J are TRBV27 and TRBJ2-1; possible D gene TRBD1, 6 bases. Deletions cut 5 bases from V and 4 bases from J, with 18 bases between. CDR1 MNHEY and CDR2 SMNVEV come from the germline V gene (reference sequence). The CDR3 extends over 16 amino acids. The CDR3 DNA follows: TGTGCCAGCAGTCGAAACCGGGACAAGAGTTACAATGAGCAGTTCTTC. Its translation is CASSRNRDKSYNEQFF.

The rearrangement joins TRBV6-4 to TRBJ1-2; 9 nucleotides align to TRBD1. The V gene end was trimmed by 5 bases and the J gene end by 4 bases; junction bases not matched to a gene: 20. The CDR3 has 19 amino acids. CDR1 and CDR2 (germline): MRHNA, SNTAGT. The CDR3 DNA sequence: TGTGCCAGCAGTCCTGGTGTGGCTGGGGATCACAGGGGGCCCTATGGCTACACCTTC. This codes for CASSPGVAGDHRGPYGYTF.

The CDR3 coding sequence is TGTGCCAGCGGAGTACTAGCGGGGCTAACCTACGAGCAGTACTTC. This translates into CASGVLAGLTYEQYF. V is TRBV27 and J is TRBJ2-7; TRBD2 aligns across 10 bases. CDR1 is MNHEY and CDR2 is SMNVEV in the germline V gene (reference sequence). The CDR3 length is 15 residues. The J segment lost 2 bases and the V segment lost 8 bases, leaving 9 bases of the junction unmatched.

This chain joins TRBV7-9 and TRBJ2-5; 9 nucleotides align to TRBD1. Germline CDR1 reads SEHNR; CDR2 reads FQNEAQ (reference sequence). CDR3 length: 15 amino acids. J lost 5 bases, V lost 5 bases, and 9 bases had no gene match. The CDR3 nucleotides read TGTGCCAGCAGCCCTAACCCGGGACAGGGCGAGACCCAGTACTTC. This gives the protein CASSPNPGQGETQYF.

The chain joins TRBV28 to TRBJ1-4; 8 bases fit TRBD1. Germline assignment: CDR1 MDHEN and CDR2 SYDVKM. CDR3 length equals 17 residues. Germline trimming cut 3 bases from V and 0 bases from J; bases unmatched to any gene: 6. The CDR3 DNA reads TGTGCCAGCAGTTTCACTGACAGGGGAACAACTAATGAAAAACTGTTTTTT. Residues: CASSFTDRGTTNEKLFF.

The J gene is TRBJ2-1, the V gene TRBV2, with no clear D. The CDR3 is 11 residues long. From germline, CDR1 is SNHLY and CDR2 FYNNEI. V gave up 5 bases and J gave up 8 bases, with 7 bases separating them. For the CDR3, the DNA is TGTGCCAGCAGTTTTCAGTATGAGCAGTTCTTC. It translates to CASSFQYEQFF.

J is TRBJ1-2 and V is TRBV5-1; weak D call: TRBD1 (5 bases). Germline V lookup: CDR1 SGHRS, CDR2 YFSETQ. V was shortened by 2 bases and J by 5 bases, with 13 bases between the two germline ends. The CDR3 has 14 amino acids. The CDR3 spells CASSFLRGNYGYTF. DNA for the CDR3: TGCGCCAGCAGCTTCTTGCGGGGCAATTATGGCTACACCTTC.

CDR3 region: CASSSGGRRAFF. The CDR3 DNA sequence: TGTGCCAGCAGTTCGGGGGGCCGCAGAGCTTTCTTT. The rearrangement joins TRBV27 to TRBJ1-1; possibly TRBD1 for D (6 bases). Looked up from germline, CDR1 is MNHEY and CDR2 is SMNVEV (reference sequence). There are 12 residues in the CDR3. V lost 4 bases and J 10 bases, leaving 13 bases between the germline ends.

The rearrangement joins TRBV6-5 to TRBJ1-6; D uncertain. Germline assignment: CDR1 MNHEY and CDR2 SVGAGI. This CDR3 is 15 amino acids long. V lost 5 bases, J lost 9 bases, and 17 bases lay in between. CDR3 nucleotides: TGTGCCAGCAGTCCTACCCAGGTGATCGGTTCACCCCTCCACTTT. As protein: CASSPTQVIGSPLHF.

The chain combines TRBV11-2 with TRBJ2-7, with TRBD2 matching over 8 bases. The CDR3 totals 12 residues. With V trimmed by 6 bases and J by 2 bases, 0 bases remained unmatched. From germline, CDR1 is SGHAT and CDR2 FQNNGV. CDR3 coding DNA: TGTGCCAGCAGGCGGGGGGCCTACGAGCAGTACTTC. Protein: CASRRGAYEQYF.

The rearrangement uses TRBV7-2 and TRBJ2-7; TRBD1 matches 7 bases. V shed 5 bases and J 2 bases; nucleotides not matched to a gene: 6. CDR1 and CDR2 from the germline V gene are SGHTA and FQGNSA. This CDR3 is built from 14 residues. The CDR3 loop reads CASSRGGGAYEQYF. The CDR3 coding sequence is TGTGCCAGCAGCAGAGGGGGCGGAGCCTACGAGCAGTACTTC.

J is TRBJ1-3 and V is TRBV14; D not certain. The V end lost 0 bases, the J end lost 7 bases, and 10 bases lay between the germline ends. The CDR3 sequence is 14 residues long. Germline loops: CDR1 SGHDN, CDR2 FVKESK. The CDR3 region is CASSQDGGGNTIYF. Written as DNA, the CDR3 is TGTGCCAGCAGCCAAGACGGTGGAGGTAACACCATATATTTT.

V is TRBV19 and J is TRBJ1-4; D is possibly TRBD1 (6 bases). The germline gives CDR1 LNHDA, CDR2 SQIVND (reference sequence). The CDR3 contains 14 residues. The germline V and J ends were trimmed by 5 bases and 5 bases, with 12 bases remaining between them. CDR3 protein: CASSWGQQNEKLFF. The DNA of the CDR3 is TGTGCCAGTAGTTGGGGGCAGCAGAATGAAAAACTGTTTTTT.

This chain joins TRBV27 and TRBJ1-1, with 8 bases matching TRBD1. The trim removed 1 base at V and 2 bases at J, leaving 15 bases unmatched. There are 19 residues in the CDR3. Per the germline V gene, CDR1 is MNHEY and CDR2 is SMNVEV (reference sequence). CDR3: CASSLYRLAGQGQNTEAFF. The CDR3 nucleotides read TGTGCCAGCAGTTTATACCGACTAGCCGGACAGGGACAAAACACTGAAGCTTTCTTT.

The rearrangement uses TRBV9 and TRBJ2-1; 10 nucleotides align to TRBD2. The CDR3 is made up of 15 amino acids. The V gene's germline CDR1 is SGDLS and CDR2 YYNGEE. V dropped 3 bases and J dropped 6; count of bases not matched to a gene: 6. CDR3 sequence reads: CASSGSGGSPNEQFF. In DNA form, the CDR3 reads TGTGCCAGCAGCGGTAGCGGGGGGTCCCCCAATGAGCAGTTCTTC.

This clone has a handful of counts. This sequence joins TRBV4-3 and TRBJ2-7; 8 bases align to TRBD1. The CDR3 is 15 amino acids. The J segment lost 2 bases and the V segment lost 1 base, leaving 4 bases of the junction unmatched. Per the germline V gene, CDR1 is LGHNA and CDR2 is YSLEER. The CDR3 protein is CASSQGTGSTYEQYF. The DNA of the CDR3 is TGCGCCAGCAGCCAAGGGACAGGGTCTACCTACGAGCAGTACTTC.